The sequence of this TCR beta chain was determined in a study of blood T cell repertoires in COVID-19 (TCRdb year 2020). Concerning the study at large: Collaborator samples came from the United States, Italy and Spain and covered acute and convalescent phases of COVID-19. The material from the prospective study consisted of cDNA or gDNA derived from T cells, B-cell-depleted T cells, or PBMCs. Deeply sampled blood TCRbeta repertoires from subjects exposed to, actively infected with, or recovered from COVID-19 were included in the dataset. A freely available public database, intended as a resource for researchers studying the immune response to SARS-CoV-2, is where the repertoires were released. Samples were obtained from the ongoing ImmuneRACE study (first 160 participants) and from roughly 1,300 subjects provided by 6 global collaborators. Sample metadata almost always included a de-identified subject ID, COVID-19 status, age in years and sex. Where available, HLA class I and class II types were obtained from metadata supplied by the sample provider rather than from assay-based typing.

Whole blood was collected in K2EDTA tubes by collaborating institutions according to the institutions' own protocols. Collaborator samples were shipped for TCRbeta analysis as frozen whole blood, isolated PBMCs, or DNA extracted from either sample type. From cysteine to phenylalanine, the CDR3 is 12 amino acids long. Only the CDR3 DNA stays, 36 bases, in frame from base 1. The junction carries 12 bases between V and J, which are trimmed by 8 bases and 5 bases respectively. TCRbeta CDR3 regions were amplified from genomic DNA by means of the immunoSEQ Assay, a bias-controlled multiplex PCR. The paper's data handling went like this. Nucleated cell counts per sample were estimated from amplification of reference gene primers within the assay. To quantify the absolute abundance of each unique TCRbeta CDR3 rearrangement, sequence reads were collapsed and filtered. Productive Simpson clonality was computed per sample as the square root of Simpson's diversity index over productive rearrangements. Sourced from immuneACCESS, this table was stored by TCRdb with only in-frame sequences that have V and J called. A share of the clones is absent; for the studies checked, an unresolved V gene accounts for under half, and the remainder has no known explanation. V, J and clone size are taken as reported in that table, and D and trimming were inferred from the DNA itself. In this sample the table shows over 100,000 clones, 80% to 85% of which occur a single time. Of the sample, 7.9% falls within the top ten clones.

In this sample, this clone turned up once. What antigen it recognizes has not been identified. One base away there is no much larger clone; base qualities are not given. What the research found in general, with its limitations: How much clinical and demographic metadata was included differed by source and by participant, and the metadata was provided uncurated.

The sequence came from a man in his sixties or seventies with acute or convalescent COVID-19. This sequence uses TRBV12-3 or TRBV12-4 and TRBJ1-1, with a tentative D gene TRBD1 over 5 matching bases. The sequencing input was peripheral blood. CDR3 region: CASQPGGTEAFF. DNA sequence: TGTGCCAGCCAACCCGGGGGGACTGAAGCTTTCTTT.